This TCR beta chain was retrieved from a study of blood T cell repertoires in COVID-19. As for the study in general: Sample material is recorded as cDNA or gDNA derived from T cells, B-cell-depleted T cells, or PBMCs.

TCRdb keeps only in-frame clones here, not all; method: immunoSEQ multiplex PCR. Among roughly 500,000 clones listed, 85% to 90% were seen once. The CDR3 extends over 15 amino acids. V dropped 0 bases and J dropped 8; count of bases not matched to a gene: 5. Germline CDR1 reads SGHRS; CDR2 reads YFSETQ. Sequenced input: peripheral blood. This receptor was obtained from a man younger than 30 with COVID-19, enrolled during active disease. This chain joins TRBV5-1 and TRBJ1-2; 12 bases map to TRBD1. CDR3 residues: CASSLEGQGARGYTF. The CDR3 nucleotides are TGCGCCAGCAGCTTGGAGGGACAGGGGGCAAGGGGCTACACCTTC.